Included here is one T cell receptor beta chain sequence, with context. The antigen is undetermined. Trimming took 6 bases from V and 2 from J, leaving 4 bases between them. Per the germline V gene, CDR1 is MNHNS and CDR2 is SASEGT. This CDR3 contains 11 residues. Clones were sequenced by immunoSEQ multiplex PCR, and TCRdb holds only the in-frame ones, with some missing. The data show 100,000 to 150,000 clones, around 80% seen once. Sample time point: week 11, during vaccination. With topical imiquimod, each dose of the vaccine consisted of 300 ug of mutant IDH1 20-mer peptide. The data were obtained in a study of a mutant IDH1 vaccine in newly diagnosed glioma. The overall study: Vaccination followed radiotherapy alone by 4-6 weeks, or accompanied temozolomide cycles.

The sequence derives from a middle-aged man with glioma. The V call is TRBV6-1, the J call TRBJ2-5, with D hard to call. Material: PBMCs, obtained from a glioma patient whose treatment included an IDH1 peptide vaccine. The CDR3 sequence: CASSLQETQYF. The DNA for the CDR3 is TGTGCCAGCAGCTTACAAGAGACCCAGTACTTC.